The rows below give T cell receptor beta chains drawn from one sample of a study of blood T cell repertoires in COVID-19. Sequencing was performed with immunoSEQ multiplex PCR; in TCRdb, only in-frame clones are kept and a portion is missing. The table records 300,000 to 450,000 clones, less than 85% of them present only once. Sequenced material: peripheral blood. All receptors derive from a woman younger than 30 with acute or convalescent COVID-19. Each CDR3 is given with its conserved first and last residue. Fields, in order: CDR3 DNA, CDR3 protein, J gene, clone size, D gene, V gene. D genes are given only for firm matches. Size is stated for part of the rows, as once, few or many counts, or as a class when the clone is expanded.

TGTGCCAGCAGCTTGGGGGGGGTCCGCTATGGCTACACCTTC | CASSLGGVRYGYTF | TRBJ1-2 | . | . | TRBV5-8
TGTGCCAGCAGCTCCGGGGGGTCTAACACTGAAGCTTTCTTT | CASSSGGSNTEAFF | TRBJ1-1 | . | . | TRBV7-9
TGCGCCAGCAGCCAAGATTTCGGCAGGGACATGAACACTGAAGCTTTCTTT | CASSQDFGRDMNTEAFF | TRBJ1-1 | . | . | TRBV4-1
TGTGCCAGCAGCCCTGGGGTAGGGGCAAGAGAAAAACTGTTTTTT | CASSPGVGAREKLFF | TRBJ1-4 | . | . | TRBV7-3
TGTGCCAGCAGCTTGGGCCAGATCGGGAGGCGCACAGATACGCAGTATTTT | CASSLGQIGRRTDTQYF | TRBJ2-3 | . | TRBD2 | TRBV5-6
TGTGCCAGCAGCTTAGGGACTAGCGAGTATACTGAGCAGTTCTTC | CASSLGTSEYTEQFF | TRBJ2-1 | . | TRBD2 | TRBV11-3
TGCGCCAGCAGCCACCGGACAGGGGACGAGACCCAGTACTTC | CASSHRTGDETQYF | TRBJ2-5 | . | TRBD1 | TRBV4-1
TGTGCCACCCCGGGACAGCTCTATGGCTACACCTTC | CATPGQLYGYTF | TRBJ1-2 | few | TRBD1 | TRBV2
TGTGCCAGCCCAAGAGGCCTCTCCTACGAGCAGTACTTC | CASPRGLSYEQYF | TRBJ2-7 | . | . | TRBV2
TGTGCCAGCAGCTACTCCCGGGACAGCCGGTTCTACACCTTC | CASSYSRDSRFYTF | TRBJ1-2 | . | TRBD1 | TRBV7-2
TGTGCCAGCAGTGACGGGTTTGTGAACACTGAAGCTTTCTTT | CASSDGFVNTEAFF | TRBJ1-1 | . | . | TRBV2
TGTGCCAGCAGTTTACTCTTCAGCGGGGGCCAGCAGCCCCAGCATTTT | CASSLLFSGGQQPQHF | TRBJ1-5 | . | . | TRBV28
TGTGCCACCAGTGATCCTTACAGGGACAATGAAAAACTGTTTTTT | CATSDPYRDNEKLFF | TRBJ1-4 | . | . | TRBV24-1
TGTGCTAGTGGCCAGGGGGCGCCTAACACCGGGGAGCTGTTTTTT | CASGQGAPNTGELFF | TRBJ2-2 | few | TRBD1 | TRBV12-5
TGTGCCAGCAGTTACCCCCCCGGTGGCTACACCTTC | CASSYPPGGYTF | TRBJ1-2 | . | . | TRBV6-6
TGTGCCAGCAGTTTGCAGGGCTCTGGAAACACCATATATTTT | CASSLQGSGNTIYF | TRBJ1-3 | once | . | TRBV27
TGCGCCAGCAGCCTCCTCGGACAGAGCCCCGATGGCTACACCTTC | CASSLLGQSPDGYTF | TRBJ1-2 | . | . | TRBV5-1
TGTGCCAGCACCAAAGGGACTGCCTCCGGGTATGAGCAGTTCTTC | CASTKGTASGYEQFF | TRBJ2-1 | . | . | TRBV6-5
TGTGCCAGCAGTTTAACAGGGGGAGGAACTGAAGCTTTCTTT | CASSLTGGGTEAFF | TRBJ1-1 | . | TRBD1 | TRBV28
TGTGCCAGCAGCAGAGGGACAGAGCTTGGCACCGGGGAGCTGTTTTTT | CASSRGTELGTGELFF | TRBJ2-2 | . | TRBD1 | TRBV7-9
TGTGCCAGTAGGGACGGGGGCTCTGGAAACACCATATATTTT | CASRDGGSGNTIYF | TRBJ1-3 | once | . | TRBV19
TGTGCCAGCAGCTTAATAGCGGGAACCGGGGAGCTGTTTTTT | CASSLIAGTGELFF | TRBJ2-2 | . | TRBD2 | TRBV7-9
TGCAGCGTTGGAGGGACAGGGCCGTTCTTC | CSVGGTGPFF | TRBJ2-1 | once | TRBD1 | TRBV29-1
TGTGCCAGCAGCCAAGATGGAAGGACTAGCGGGGGGTTGCAAGAGACCCAGTACTTC | CASSQDGRTSGGLQETQYF | TRBJ2-5 | . | TRBD2 | TRBV3-1/TRBV3-2